This is a list of T cell receptor beta chains from one sample in a study of blood T cell repertoires in COVID-19. TCRdb keeps only in-frame clones here, not all; method: immunoSEQ multiplex PCR. Of around 330,000 clones in the sample, over 75% are singletons; the top ten hold around 9.5%. The specimen was PBMCs or T cells enriched from blood (not recorded which). All receptors derive from a woman aged 40 to 50 who had recovered from COVID-19. CDR3s include the opening cysteine and the closing phenylalanine or tryptophan. Each record gives: clone size, J gene, V gene, D gene, CDR3 protein, CDR3 DNA. A D gene is named only where the DNA matches it firmly. Size tells how often a clone was seen (once, few, many) or the class of an expanded clone, and some rows leave it out.

abundance: -; j_gene: TRBJ2-7; v_gene: TRBV4-3; d_gene: -; CDR3aa: CASSSTESYEQYF; CDR3nt: TGCGCCAGCAGCTCGACGGAGTCCTACGAGCAGTACTTC
abundance: -; j_gene: TRBJ1-3; v_gene: TRBV30; d_gene: -; CDR3aa: CAWKAWGVSGNTIYF; CDR3nt: TGTGCCTGGAAAGCTTGGGGAGTCTCTGGAAACACCATATATTTT
abundance: -; j_gene: TRBJ2-5; v_gene: TRBV6-5; d_gene: TRBD2; CDR3aa: CASRGEGTQYF; CDR3nt: TGTGCCAGCAGGGGGGAGGGGACCCAGTACTTC
abundance: -; j_gene: TRBJ1-1; v_gene: TRBV28; d_gene: -; CDR3aa: CASSPRVEAFF; CDR3nt: TGTGCCAGCAGTCCTCGGGTGGAAGCTTTCTTT
abundance: -; j_gene: TRBJ2-2; v_gene: TRBV2; d_gene: -; CDR3aa: CASSELALKNTGELFF; CDR3nt: TGTGCCAGCAGTGAACTAGCCCTAAAGAACACCGGGGAGCTGTTTTTT
abundance: -; j_gene: TRBJ1-6; v_gene: TRBV5-1; d_gene: -; CDR3aa: CASRWSEGSHSPLHF; CDR3nt: TGCGCCAGCAGGTGGAGCGAAGGTTCTCATTCACCCCTCCACTTT
abundance: -; j_gene: TRBJ2-1; v_gene: TRBV6-2/TRBV6-3; d_gene: TRBD2; CDR3aa: CASSPLAGDHNEQFF; CDR3nt: TGTGCCAGCAGTCCACTAGCGGGGGATCACAATGAGCAGTTCTTC
abundance: -; j_gene: TRBJ1-5; v_gene: TRBV30; d_gene: -; CDR3aa: CAWSAINSNQPQHF; CDR3nt: TGTGCCTGGAGTGCTATTAATAGCAATCAGCCCCAGCATTTT
abundance: -; j_gene: TRBJ1-2; v_gene: TRBV30; d_gene: -; CDR3aa: CAWNARGYRGYTF; CDR3nt: TGTGCCTGGAATGCGCGGGGGTACAGGGGCTACACCTTC
abundance: -; j_gene: TRBJ2-6; v_gene: TRBV19; d_gene: -; CDR3aa: CASILSGANVLTF; CDR3nt: TGTGCCAGTATACTCTCTGGGGCCAACGTCCTGACTTTC
abundance: -; j_gene: TRBJ2-3; v_gene: TRBV10-2; d_gene: TRBD2; CDR3aa: CASSLSGGASDTQYF; CDR3nt: TGCGCCAGCAGTCTCAGCGGGGGGGCCTCAGATACGCAGTATTTT
abundance: -; j_gene: TRBJ2-5; v_gene: TRBV7-8; d_gene: TRBD2; CDR3aa: CASSWIAGGRKTQYF; CDR3nt: TGTGCCAGCAGCTGGATAGCGGGGGGGCGAAAGACCCAGTACTTC
abundance: -; j_gene: TRBJ1-2; v_gene: TRBV30; d_gene: TRBD1; CDR3aa: CAWVPRARGEGYTF; CDR3nt: TGTGCCTGGGTCCCTAGGGCCAGGGGGGAGGGCTACACCTTC
abundance: -; j_gene: TRBJ1-1; v_gene: TRBV7-2; d_gene: -; CDR3aa: CASRGAKARGNTEAFF; CDR3nt: TGTGCCAGCAGAGGGGCTAAGGCCCGAGGGAACACTGAAGCTTTCTTT
abundance: -; j_gene: TRBJ1-2; v_gene: TRBV6-6; d_gene: -; CDR3aa: CASSYPRQDRGYTF; CDR3nt: TGTGCCAGCAGTTACCCGAGACAGGATAGGGGCTACACCTTC
abundance: -; j_gene: TRBJ2-5; v_gene: TRBV6-6; d_gene: TRBD2; CDR3aa: CASSWTSGGEKTQYF; CDR3nt: TGTGCCAGCAGTTGGACTAGCGGGGGGGAAAAGACCCAGTACTTC
abundance: -; j_gene: TRBJ1-1; v_gene: TRBV9; d_gene: -; CDR3aa: CASSANREWGTEAFF; CDR3nt: TGTGCCAGCAGCGCTAACAGGGAGTGGGGCACTGAAGCTTTCTTT
abundance: -; j_gene: TRBJ1-5; v_gene: TRBV5-8; d_gene: -; CDR3aa: CASSLGTGFVQPQHF; CDR3nt: TGTGCCAGCAGCTTGGGAACAGGGTTTGTGCAGCCCCAGCATTTT
abundance: -; j_gene: TRBJ2-1; v_gene: TRBV3-1/TRBV3-2; d_gene: TRBD2; CDR3aa: CASSQSSGGAYEQFF; CDR3nt: TGTGCCAGCAGCCAATCTAGCGGGGGGGCTTATGAGCAGTTCTTC
abundance: -; j_gene: TRBJ1-1; v_gene: TRBV19; d_gene: -; CDR3aa: CASSIGGRGAEAFF; CDR3nt: TGTGCCAGTAGTATAGGTGGCAGGGGCGCTGAAGCTTTCTTT
abundance: -; j_gene: TRBJ1-1; v_gene: TRBV11-3; d_gene: TRBD1; CDR3aa: CASSTGQGRNTEAFF; CDR3nt: TGTGCCAGCAGCACCGGACAGGGGCGGAACACTGAAGCTTTCTTT
abundance: -; j_gene: TRBJ2-1; v_gene: TRBV7-9; d_gene: TRBD1; CDR3aa: CASSPGTGELNEQFF; CDR3nt: TGTGCCAGCAGCCCGGGGACAGGTGAACTCAATGAGCAGTTCTTC
abundance: few; j_gene: TRBJ1-3; v_gene: TRBV3-1/TRBV3-2; d_gene: -; CDR3aa: CASSQDDSSGNTIYF; CDR3nt: TGTGCCAGCAGCCAAGATGACAGCTCTGGAAACACCATATATTTT
abundance: -; j_gene: TRBJ2-7; v_gene: TRBV30; d_gene: -; CDR3aa: CAWSVDRELPYEQYF; CDR3nt: TGTGCCTGGAGTGTAGATCGGGAGCTCCCCTACGAGCAGTACTTC
abundance: once; j_gene: TRBJ1-3; v_gene: TRBV25-1; d_gene: TRBD1; CDR3aa: CASSETGGAGNTIYF; CDR3nt: TGTGCCAGCAGTGAAACAGGGGGCGCAGGAAACACCATATATTTT
abundance: -; j_gene: TRBJ1-1; v_gene: TRBV2; d_gene: -; CDR3aa: CASMGVRANTEAFF; CDR3nt: TGTGCCAGCATGGGTGTCAGGGCGAACACTGAAGCTTTCTTT
abundance: -; j_gene: TRBJ2-1; v_gene: TRBV5-1; d_gene: -; CDR3aa: CASSLQDGHEQFF; CDR3nt: TGCGCCAGCAGCTTACAGGACGGGCATGAGCAGTTCTTC
abundance: -; j_gene: TRBJ2-1; v_gene: TRBV7-8; d_gene: TRBD2; CDR3aa: CASSLGSSGGAHNEQFF; CDR3nt: TGTGCCAGCAGCTTAGGCTCTAGCGGGGGGGCCCACAATGAGCAGTTCTTC
abundance: -; j_gene: TRBJ2-7; v_gene: TRBV5-1; d_gene: TRBD1; CDR3aa: CASSHGRTGGAAGEQYF; CDR3nt: TGCGCCAGCAGCCATGGCCGGACAGGGGGCGCCGCGGGGGAGCAGTACTTC
abundance: -; j_gene: TRBJ2-1; v_gene: TRBV15; d_gene: -; CDR3aa: CATRATGLGEQFF; CDR3nt: TGTGCCACCAGAGCCACTGGGCTTGGAGAGCAGTTCTTC
abundance: -; j_gene: TRBJ2-3; v_gene: TRBV7-9; d_gene: TRBD2; CDR3aa: CASSETSGDTQYF; CDR3nt: TGTGCCAGCAGCGAGACTAGCGGGGATACGCAGTATTTT
abundance: -; j_gene: TRBJ2-7; v_gene: TRBV11-1; d_gene: -; CDR3aa: CASSQGDSYEQYF; CDR3nt: TGTGCCAGCAGTCAAGGGGACTCCTACGAGCAGTACTTC